This TCR beta chain was documented in a study of blood T cell repertoires in COVID-19. Measured with immunoSEQ multiplex PCR; TCRdb has only the in-frame clones, and not every one. The profile covers tens of thousands of clones, with approximately 85% appearing a single time and about an eighth taken by the ten largest. This clone showed up just once. The ends were cut back, 4 bases at V and 7 bases at J, with 13 bases in the middle. This CDR3 spans 14 amino acids. Germline V gene data show CDR1 as SNHLY and CDR2 as FYNNEI. The origin of this receptor is a human donor in a cohort sampled during active COVID-19. The chain links TRBV2 to TRBJ1-4; D possibly corresponds to TRBD1 (6 bases). The sequencing input was peripheral blood. CDR3 in amino acids: CASSGAGVGEKLFF. CDR3 bases: TGTGCCAGCAGTGGTGCAGGGGTTGGTGAAAAACTGTTTTTT.